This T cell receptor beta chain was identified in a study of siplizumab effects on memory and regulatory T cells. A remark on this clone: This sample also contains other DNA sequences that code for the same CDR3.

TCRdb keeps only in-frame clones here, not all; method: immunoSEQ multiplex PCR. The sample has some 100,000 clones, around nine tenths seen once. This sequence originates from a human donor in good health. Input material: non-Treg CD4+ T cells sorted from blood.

The CDR3 DNA is TGTGCCAGCAGATCAGCAGGGGCTAGTGAAAAACTGTTTTTT. It translates to CASRSAGASEKLFF. The chain recombines TRBV27 with TRBJ1-4, with a weak D call TRBD1 (6 bases). The CDR3 covers 14 residues. Trimming removed 6 bases at V and 7 bases at J, with 15 bases between. The germline gives CDR1 MNHEY, CDR2 SMNVEV (reference sequence).